The 15 T cell receptor beta chains below come from one sample, sequenced in a study of blood T cell repertoires in COVID-19. The assay was immunoSEQ multiplex PCR, and TCRdb's table has in-frame clones only and misses some. Here the sample spans about 55,000 clones, 85% to 90% being singletons. The material sequenced was peripheral blood. The receptors were gathered from a human donor in a cohort sampled during active COVID-19.

The chain links TRBV30 to TRBJ1-5; 8 bases fit TRBD1. The V and J ends lost 0 bases and 6 bases, in that order; junction bases with no gene match: 10. This CDR3 is built from 16 residues. Germline V lookup: CDR1 GTSNPN, CDR2 SVGIG (reference sequence). This CDR3 reads CAWSVSNRGDRQPQHF. As DNA, the CDR3 is TGTGCCTGGAGTGTAAGTAACAGGGGGGATCGTCAGCCCCAGCATTTT.

The V call is TRBV10-1, the J call TRBJ2-1; D not certain. Germline V gene data show CDR1 as WNHNN and CDR2 as SYGVQD (reference sequence). Trimming shortened V by 2 bases and J by 7 bases, and 12 bases separated the two germline ends. The CDR3 has 14 residues. Here the CDR3 reads CASSESLTLNEQFF. In DNA, the CDR3 is TGCGCCAGCAGTGAGAGTCTAACTCTGAATGAGCAGTTCTTC.

This clone showed up just a few times. CDR3 in amino acids: CASSRAAVQETQYF. The CDR3 DNA reads TGTGCCAGCAGCCGAGCGGCGGTTCAAGAGACCCAGTACTTC. V gene TRBV6-2 or TRBV6-3 combines with J gene TRBJ2-5; D possibly corresponds to TRBD2 (5 bases). There are 14 residues in the CDR3. V lost 6 bases to trimming and J lost 2 bases, with 13 bases between them. CDR1 is MNHEY, CDR2 SVGEGT, per germline.

This chain connects TRBV19 to TRBJ1-3, with unresolved D. Trimming shortened V by 6 bases and J by 2 bases, and 14 bases separated the two germline ends. Germline lookup yields CDR1 LNHDA and CDR2 SQIVND (reference sequence). This CDR3 has 15 residues. CDR3 in DNA: TGTGCCAGTAGGACCGACAATGGTCCTGGAAACACCATATATTTT. Amino acids: CASRTDNGPGNTIYF.

V is TRBV6-1 and J is TRBJ2-7, with no clear D. There are 12 residues in the CDR3. Deletions cut 5 bases from V and 1 base from J, with 6 bases between. Germline loops: CDR1 MNHNS, CDR2 SASEGT. The CDR3 DNA is TGTGCCAGCAGTCGGAGTTCCTACGAGCAGTACTTC. It encodes CASSRSSYEQYF.

The chain couples TRBV27 to TRBJ1-4; perhaps TRBD1 as D (6 bases). Germline V gives CDR1 MNHEY, CDR2 SMNVEV (reference sequence). Trimming took 2 bases from V and 5 from J, leaving 9 bases between them. The CDR3 runs 14 residues. CDR3 amino acids: CASSLTGTNEKLFF. The CDR3 region has the DNA TGTGCCAGCAGTTTAACAGGGACGAATGAAAAACTGTTTTTT. Combining the CDR3 with reference TRBV27 and TRBJ1-4 gives the whole variable domain EAQVTQNPRYLITVTGKKLTVTCSQNMNHEYMSWYRQDPGLGLRQIYYSMNVEVTDKGDVPEGYKVSRKEKRNFPLILESPSPNQTSLYFCASSLTGTNEKLFFGSGTQLSVL.

The sample holds one count of this clone. The chain combines TRBV25-1 with TRBJ2-5; 7 bases map to TRBD1. The CDR3 runs to 14 residues. V shed 1 base and J 2 bases; nucleotides not matched to a gene: 1. Germline assignment: CDR1 MGHDK and CDR2 SYGVNS. CDR3 protein: CASSESGQQETQYF. CDR3 nucleotide sequence: TGTGCCAGCAGTGAATCGGGACAGCAAGAGACCCAGTACTTC.

The chain links TRBV6-6 to TRBJ1-5, with D tentatively TRBD1 (6 bases). Germline V gives CDR1 MNHNY, CDR2 SVGAGI (reference sequence). This CDR3 has 14 amino acids. The V end was cut by 5 bases, the J end by 7 bases, with 15 bases between. CDR3 in DNA: TGTGCCAGCAGTCAGACAGGAGGAATACAGCCCCAGCATTTT. It is translated as CASSQTGGIQPQHF.

This chain links TRBV6-5 with TRBJ2-1, with D tentatively TRBD2 (5 bases). Germline V CDR1 and CDR2: MNHEY, SVGAGI. The CDR3 loop spans 14 amino acids. V lost 7 bases, J lost 6 bases, and 16 bases lay in between. The DNA for the CDR3 is TGTGCCAGCAATCCACTAGGCGGAGCCAATGAGCAGTTCTTC. Its translation: CASNPLGGANEQFF.

In this sample, this clone turned up a few times. The chain recombines TRBV27 with TRBJ1-2, with a weak D call TRBD1 (6 bases). Trimming left V 3 bases short and J 7 bases short, with 15 bases between. The length of the CDR3 is 14 residues. CDR1 is MNHEY, CDR2 SMNVEV, per germline (reference sequence). The CDR3 protein is CASSFSGQPGGYTF. In DNA, the CDR3 is TGTGCCAGCAGTTTCTCCGGACAGCCCGGTGGCTACACCTTC.

The chain uses TRBV29-1 and TRBJ1-3, with 8 bases matching TRBD1. CDR1 is SQVTM, CDR2 ANQGSEA, per germline. After removal of 6 bases from V and 0 bases from J, the junction contained 4 bases not matched to a gene. The CDR3 sequence is 14 residues long. CDR3 region: CSVGDRTSGNTIYF. As DNA, the CDR3 is TGCAGCGTGGGGGACAGGACCTCTGGAAACACCATATATTTT.

This clone has just one count. The V gene is TRBV2, the J gene TRBJ1-1; a weak D match, TRBD1 (5 bases). V was clipped by 6 bases and J by 7 bases, with 15 bases between them. The CDR3 totals 13 residues. Germline V CDR1 and CDR2: SNHLY, FYNNEI. In DNA, the CDR3 is TGTGCCAGCAGAGCCACGGGCGGGGGTGAAGCTTTCTTT. Residues: CASRATGGGEAFF. Full variable domain (remainder filled in from reference TRBV2 and TRBJ1-1): EPEVTQTPSHQVTQMGQEVILRCVPISNHLYFYWYRQILGQKVEFLVSFYNNEISEKSEIFDDQFSVERPDGSNFTLKIRSTKLEDSAMYFCASRATGGGEAFFGQGTRLTVV.

The rearrangement joins TRBV2 to TRBJ1-5, with 8 bases aligning to TRBD1. The V gene end was trimmed by 5 bases and the J gene end by 7 bases; junction bases not matched to a gene: 7. The germline CDR1 and CDR2 sequences are SNHLY and FYNNEI. The CDR3 is 14 amino acids. For the CDR3, the DNA is TGTGCCAGCAGTTTGACAGGGGCGATCCAGCCCCAGCATTTT. Translated, it gives CASSLTGAIQPQHF. The variable domain in full, completed from reference TRBV2 and TRBJ1-5, reads EPEVTQTPSHQVTQMGQEVILRCVPISNHLYFYWYRQILGQKVEFLVSFYNNEISEKSEIFDDQFSVERPDGSNFTLKIRSTKLEDSAMYFCASSLTGAIQPQHFGDGTRLSIL.

Only one count was recorded for this clone. The V call is TRBV24-1, the J call TRBJ2-2; maybe TRBD1 (6 bases). Germline loops: CDR1 KGHDR, CDR2 SFDVKD. The CDR3 consists of 15 residues. Deletions cut 4 bases from V and 1 base from J, with 9 bases between. CDR3 residues: CATSEETGNTGELFF. The CDR3 bases are TGTGCCACCAGTGAGGAGACAGGGAACACCGGGGAGCTGTTTTTT.

The CDR3 DNA follows: TGTGCCAGCAGCTTATCTGGGCGGGGGTTATCCTACGAGCAGTACTTC. It encodes CASSLSGRGLSYEQYF. This sequence joins TRBV7-2 and TRBJ2-7; 7 nucleotides align to TRBD2. This CDR3 spans 16 amino acids. Germline V gene sequence: CDR1 SGHTA, CDR2 FQGNSA. V trimming: 2 bases; J trimming: 1 base; junction bases outside the gene matches: 8.